These T cell receptor beta chains were read from a single sample in a study of T cell responses to AZD1222 COVID-19 vaccine. Assay used: immunoSEQ multiplex PCR; TCRdb lists only in-frame clones, some missing. This table holds roughly 120,000 clones, roughly nine tenths found once. The material sequenced was peripheral blood, taken 28 days after the second AZD1222 dose. All receptors derive from an adult who received the AZD1222 COVID-19 vaccine. CDR3s include the opening cysteine and the closing phenylalanine or tryptophan. The order of the fields is clone size, D gene, V gene, CDR3 length, J gene, CDR3 DNA, CDR3 protein. D genes are given only for firm matches. Rows may omit the clone size; those that give it use once, few, many or a size class.

few	TRBD1	TRBV5-1	18	TRBJ1-5	TGCGCCAGCAGCCCCCAGCCCCGGGACAGAATGAACAATCAGCCCCAGCATTTT	CASSPQPRDRMNNQPQHF
.	.	TRBV28	15	TRBJ2-7	TGTGCCAGCACTCTTGGGGGGGCTAGCTCCTACGAGCAGTACTTC	CASTLGGASSYEQYF
.	TRBD1	TRBV2	16	TRBJ1-2	TGTGCCAGCAGCAACCTACGGGACAGGGGTGCCTATGGCTACACCTTC	CASSNLRDRGAYGYTF
.	TRBD1	TRBV12-3/TRBV12-4	13	TRBJ2-6	TGTGCCAGTGGGACAGGGGGGGCCAACGTCCTGACTTTC	CASGTGGANVLTF
.	.	TRBV15	13	TRBJ1-4	TGTGCCACCAGCAGAGACTCTAGGGAAAAACTGTTTTTT	CATSRDSREKLFF
.	.	TRBV27	13	TRBJ2-7	TGTGCCAGCAGTTTATTAGGGTCAGGGAATCAGTACTTC	CASSLLGSGNQYF
few	.	TRBV20-1	16	TRBJ1-2	TGCAGTGCTAGTCTCTTCGCCCGGGGCGGCCCGTCTGGCTACACCTTC	CSASLFARGGPSGYTF
.	.	TRBV28	15	TRBJ1-6	TGTGCCAGCAGACCGACCGACAGGCCAAATTCACCCCTCCACTTT	CASRPTDRPNSPLHF
.	TRBD2	TRBV6-5	13	TRBJ2-1	TGTGCCACTGAAAGGACTAGCGGCAATGAGCAGTTCTTC	CATERTSGNEQFF
once	.	TRBV12-3/TRBV12-4	12	TRBJ1-6	TGTGCCAGCAGTTCTCCCCCTTCACCCCTCCACTTT	CASSSPPSPLHF
.	TRBD1	TRBV6-5	15	TRBJ1-5	TGTGCCAGCAGTTACCGGACAGGGGCAAATCAGCCCCAGCATTTT	CASSYRTGANQPQHF
.	TRBD1	TRBV6-5	13	TRBJ2-2	TGTGCCAGCAGTAAGACAGGGTCCGGGGAGCTGTTTTTT	CASSKTGSGELFF